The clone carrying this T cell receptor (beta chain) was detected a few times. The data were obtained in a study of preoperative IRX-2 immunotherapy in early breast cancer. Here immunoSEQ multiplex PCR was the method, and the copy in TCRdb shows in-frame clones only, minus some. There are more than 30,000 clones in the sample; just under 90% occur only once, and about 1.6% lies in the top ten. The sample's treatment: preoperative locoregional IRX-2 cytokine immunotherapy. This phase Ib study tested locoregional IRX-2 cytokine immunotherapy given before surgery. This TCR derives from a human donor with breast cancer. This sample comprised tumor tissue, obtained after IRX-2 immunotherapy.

CDR3 DNA: TGTGCCAGCAGCGGCGGACTAGCGGGAGTCACCCGTGAGCAGTTCTTC. As protein: CASSGGLAGVTREQFF. J is TRBJ2-1 and V is TRBV11-3; 13 bases match TRBD2. Germline CDR1 reads SGHNT; CDR2 reads YENEEA. CDR3 length equals 16 residues. Trimming removed 5 bases from V and 9 bases from J; junction bases left unmatched: 10.